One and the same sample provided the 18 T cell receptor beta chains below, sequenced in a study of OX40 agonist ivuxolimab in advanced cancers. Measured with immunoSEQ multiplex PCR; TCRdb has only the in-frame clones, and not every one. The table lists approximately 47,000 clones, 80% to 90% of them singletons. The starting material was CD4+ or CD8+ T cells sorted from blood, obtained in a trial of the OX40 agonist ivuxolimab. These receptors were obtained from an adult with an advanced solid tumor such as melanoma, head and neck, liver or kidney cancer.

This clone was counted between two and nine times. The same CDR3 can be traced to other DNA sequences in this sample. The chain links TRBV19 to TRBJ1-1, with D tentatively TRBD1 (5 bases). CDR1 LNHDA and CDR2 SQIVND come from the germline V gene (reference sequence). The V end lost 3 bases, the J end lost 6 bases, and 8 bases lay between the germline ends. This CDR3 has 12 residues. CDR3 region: CASSIGGAEAFF. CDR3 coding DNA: TGTGCCAGTAGTATTGGGGGAGCTGAAGCTTTCTTT.

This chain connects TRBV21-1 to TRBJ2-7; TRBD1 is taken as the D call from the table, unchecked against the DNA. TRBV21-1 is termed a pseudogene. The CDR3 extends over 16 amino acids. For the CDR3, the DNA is TGTGCCAGCAGCCCCTATGGGCCCGACCTATCCTACGAGCAGTACTTC. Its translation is CASSPYGPDLSYEQYF.

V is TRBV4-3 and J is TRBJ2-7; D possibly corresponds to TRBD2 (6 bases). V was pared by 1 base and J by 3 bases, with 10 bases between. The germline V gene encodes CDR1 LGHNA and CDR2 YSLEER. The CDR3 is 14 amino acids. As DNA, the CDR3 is TGCGCCAGCAGCCAAGGGCTAGCGAGCTACGAGCAGTACTTC. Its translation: CASSQGLASYEQYF.

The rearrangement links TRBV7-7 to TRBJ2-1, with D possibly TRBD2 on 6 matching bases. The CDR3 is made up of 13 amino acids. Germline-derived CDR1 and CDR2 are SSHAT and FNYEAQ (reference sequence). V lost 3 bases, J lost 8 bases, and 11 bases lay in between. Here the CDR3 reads CASSLGEAYEQFF. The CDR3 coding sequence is TGTGCCAGCAGCTTGGGGGAGGCGTATGAGCAGTTCTTC.

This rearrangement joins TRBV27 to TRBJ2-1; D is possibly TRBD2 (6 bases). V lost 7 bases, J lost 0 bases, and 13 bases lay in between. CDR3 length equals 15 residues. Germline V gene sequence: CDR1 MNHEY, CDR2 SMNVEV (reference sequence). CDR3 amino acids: CASKGAGISYNEQFF. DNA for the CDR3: TGTGCCAGCAAGGGTGCGGGGATCTCCTACAATGAGCAGTTCTTC.

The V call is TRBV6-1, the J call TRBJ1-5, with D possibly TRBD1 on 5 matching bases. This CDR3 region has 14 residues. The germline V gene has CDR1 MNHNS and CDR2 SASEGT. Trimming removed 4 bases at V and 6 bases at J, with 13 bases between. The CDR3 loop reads CASSVLGTPQPQHF. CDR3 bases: TGTGCCAGCAGTGTCCTGGGGACCCCTCAGCCCCAGCATTTT.

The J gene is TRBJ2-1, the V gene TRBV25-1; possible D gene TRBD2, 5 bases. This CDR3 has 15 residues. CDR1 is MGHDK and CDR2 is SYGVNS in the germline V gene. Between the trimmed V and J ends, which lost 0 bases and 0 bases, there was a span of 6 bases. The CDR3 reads CASSEYGSSYNEQFF. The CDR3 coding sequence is TGTGCCAGCAGTGAATATGGGAGCTCCTACAATGAGCAGTTCTTC.

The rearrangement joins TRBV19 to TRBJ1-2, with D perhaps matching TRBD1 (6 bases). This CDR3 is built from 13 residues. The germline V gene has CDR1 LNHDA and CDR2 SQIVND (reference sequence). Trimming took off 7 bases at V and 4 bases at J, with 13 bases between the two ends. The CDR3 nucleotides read TGTGCCAGTACCTACATGGACAGCTATGGCTACACCTTC. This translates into CASTYMDSYGYTF. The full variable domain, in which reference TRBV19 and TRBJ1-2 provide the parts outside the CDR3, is DGGITQSPKYLFRKEGQNVTLSCEQNLNHDAMYWYRQDPGQGLRLIYYSQIVNDFQKGDIAEGYSVSREKKESFPLTVTSAQKNPTAFYLCASTYMDSYGYTFGSGTRLTVV.

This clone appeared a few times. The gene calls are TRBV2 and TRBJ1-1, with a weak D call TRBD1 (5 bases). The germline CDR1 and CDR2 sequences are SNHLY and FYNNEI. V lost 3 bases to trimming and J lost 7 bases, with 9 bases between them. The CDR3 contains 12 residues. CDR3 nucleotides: TGTGCCAGCAGTGATGAAAGGGGTGAAGCTTTCTTT. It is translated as CASSDERGEAFF. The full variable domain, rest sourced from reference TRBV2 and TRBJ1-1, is EPEVTQTPSHQVTQMGQEVILRCVPISNHLYFYWYRQILGQKVEFLVSFYNNEISEKSEIFDDQFSVERPDGSNFTLKIRSTKLEDSAMYFCASSDERGEAFFGQGTRLTVV.

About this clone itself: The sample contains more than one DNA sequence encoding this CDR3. The CDR3 DNA is TGTGCCAGCAGTCCGGGGACAGATAGCAATCAGCCCCAGCATTTT. Protein product: CASSPGTDSNQPQHF. The chain links TRBV27 to TRBJ1-5; 7 bases match TRBD1. The J segment lost 0 bases and the V segment lost 5 bases, leaving 4 bases of the junction unmatched. There are 15 residues in the CDR3. Germline V gene lookup returns CDR1 MNHEY and CDR2 SMNVEV (reference sequence).

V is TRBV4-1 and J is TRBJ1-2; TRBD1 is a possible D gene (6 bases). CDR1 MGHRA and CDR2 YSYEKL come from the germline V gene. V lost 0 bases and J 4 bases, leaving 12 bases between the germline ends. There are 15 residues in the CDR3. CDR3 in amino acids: CASSQDGAGAYGYTF. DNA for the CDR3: TGCGCCAGCAGCCAAGATGGCGCAGGGGCCTATGGCTACACCTTC.

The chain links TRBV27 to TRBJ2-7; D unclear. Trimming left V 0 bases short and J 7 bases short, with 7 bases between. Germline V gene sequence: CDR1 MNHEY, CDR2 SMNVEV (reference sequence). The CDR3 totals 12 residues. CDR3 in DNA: TGTGCCAGCAGTTTATCCGGAAAGGAGCAGTACTTC. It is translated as CASSLSGKEQYF.

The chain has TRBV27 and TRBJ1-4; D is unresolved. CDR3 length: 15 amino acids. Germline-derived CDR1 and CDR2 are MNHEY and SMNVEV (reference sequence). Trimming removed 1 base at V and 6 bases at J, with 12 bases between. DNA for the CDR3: TGTGCCAGCAGTTTATATAAACCTGGGGATGAAAAACTGTTTTTT. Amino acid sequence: CASSLYKPGDEKLFF.

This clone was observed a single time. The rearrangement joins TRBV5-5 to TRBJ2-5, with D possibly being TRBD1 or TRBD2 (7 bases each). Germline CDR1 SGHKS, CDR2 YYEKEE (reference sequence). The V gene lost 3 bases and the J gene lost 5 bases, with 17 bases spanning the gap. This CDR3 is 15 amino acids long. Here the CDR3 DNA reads TGTGCCAGCAGCTCGCCAGGGGGGGCGCTTGAGACCCAGTACTTC. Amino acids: CASSSPGGALETQYF.

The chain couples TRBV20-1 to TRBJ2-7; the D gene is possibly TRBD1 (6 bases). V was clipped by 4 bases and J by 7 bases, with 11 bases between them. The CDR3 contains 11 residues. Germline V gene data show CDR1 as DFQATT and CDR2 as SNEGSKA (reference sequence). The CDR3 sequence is CSATGVREQYF. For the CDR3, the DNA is TGCAGTGCTACAGGGGTGCGGGAGCAGTACTTC.

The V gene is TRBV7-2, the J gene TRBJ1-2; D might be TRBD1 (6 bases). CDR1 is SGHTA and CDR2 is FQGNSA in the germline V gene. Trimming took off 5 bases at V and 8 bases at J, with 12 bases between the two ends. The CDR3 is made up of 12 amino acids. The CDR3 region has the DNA TGTGCCAGCAGCCTCGGGACATCCGGCTACACCTTC. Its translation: CASSLGTSGYTF.

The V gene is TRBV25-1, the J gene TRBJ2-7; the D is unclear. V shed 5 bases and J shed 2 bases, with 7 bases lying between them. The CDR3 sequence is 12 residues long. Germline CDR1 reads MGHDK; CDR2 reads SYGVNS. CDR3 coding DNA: TGTGCCAGCAGTCCTGCTACCTACGAGCAGTACTTC. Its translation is CASSPATYEQYF.

The CDR3 sequence is CASRGGLNTGELFF. The CDR3 DNA sequence: TGTGCCAGCAGGGGAGGATTGAACACCGGGGAGCTGTTTTTT. The chain recombines TRBV28 with TRBJ2-2; D might be TRBD2 (6 bases). V lost 6 bases and J lost 1, with 9 bases in between. CDR1 MDHEN and CDR2 SYDVKM come from the germline V gene. The CDR3 runs 14 residues.